This TCR beta chain was sequenced in a study of beta chain features in type 1 diabetes. Study summary: When patients were set against healthy donors, age, gender and cell yields were similar.

Details on this clone: Its target is not known.

Expressed TCRB transcripts were sequenced because the isolated RNA had all been reverse transcribed beforehand. Here immunoSEQ multiplex PCR was the method, and the copy in TCRdb shows in-frame clones only, minus some. The sample contains roughly 730,000 clones, under 15% of which appear only once. Study observations and caveats: Significant though moderate, a shortening of TCRB CDR3s appeared in all four CD4+ subsets of Type 1 diabetes patients.

This clonotype was sampled from a man aged 18 to 30 with type 1 diabetes. The material sequenced was naive CD4+ T cells from blood.

The CDR3 DNA sequence: TGTGCCAGCCGGGGGGGACAGCCCTCAAGAGAGACCCAGTACTTC. Translation: CASRGGQPSRETQYF. This chain joins TRBV25-1 and TRBJ2-5, with a possible D match to TRBD2 (8 bases). The CDR3 spans 15 residues. Germline CDR1 reads MGHDK; CDR2 reads SYGVNS. V was clipped by 8 bases and J by 4 bases, with 20 bases between them.